The clone carrying this TCR beta chain was seen at least ten times. This record belongs to a study of T cells in Graves' hyperthyroidism and ophthalmopathy. The source material, RNA transcripts, was used to amplify TCR beta CDR3 regions. Primed by the HTBI set, a first-round RT-PCR was run on the TCR CDR3. In TCRdb, the multiplex PCR reads were re-called with MiXCR into one record per CDR3 protein. The sample has about 360,000 distinct CDR3 sequences, roughly 13% seen once; the top ten hold around 20%. The CDR3 covers 13 residues. From germline, CDR1 is KGHSH and CDR2 LQKENI. V was cut by 8 bases and J by 0 bases, with 10 bases left in between.

The sample consisted of blood. V and J are TRBV18 and TRBJ1-1; D gene uncertain. The source is a man aged 25 to 45 with Graves' hyperthyroidism that later progressed to Graves' ophthalmopathy. CDR3 region: CASSPGLNTEAFF. The CDR3 nucleotides read TGTGCCAGCAGCCCCGGACTGAACACTGAAGCTTTCTTT.